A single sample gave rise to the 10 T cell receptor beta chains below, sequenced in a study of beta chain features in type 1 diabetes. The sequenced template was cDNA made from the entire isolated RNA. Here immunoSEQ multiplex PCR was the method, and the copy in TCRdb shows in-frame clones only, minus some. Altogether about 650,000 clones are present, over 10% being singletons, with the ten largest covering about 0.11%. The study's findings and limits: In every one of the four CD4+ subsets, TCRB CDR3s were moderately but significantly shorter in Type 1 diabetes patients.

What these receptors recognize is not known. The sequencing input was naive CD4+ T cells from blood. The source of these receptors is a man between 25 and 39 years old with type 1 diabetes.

In nucleotides, the CDR3 is TGCGCCAGCAGCCAATTCCTGGTCGGCGAGCAGTACTTC. Translation: CASSQFLVGEQYF. The chain combines TRBV4-3 with TRBJ2-7; D call uncertain. The CDR3 is 13 amino acids. The V gene's germline CDR1 is LGHNA and CDR2 YSLEER. The ends were cut back, 2 bases at V and 6 bases at J, with 11 bases in the middle.

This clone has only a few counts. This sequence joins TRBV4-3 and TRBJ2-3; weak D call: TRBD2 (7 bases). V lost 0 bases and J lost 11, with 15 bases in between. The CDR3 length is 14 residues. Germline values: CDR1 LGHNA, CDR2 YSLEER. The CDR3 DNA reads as TGCGCCAGCAGCCAAGATAGGGGGGGCTCAAAGCAGTATTTT. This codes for CASSQDRGGSKQYF.

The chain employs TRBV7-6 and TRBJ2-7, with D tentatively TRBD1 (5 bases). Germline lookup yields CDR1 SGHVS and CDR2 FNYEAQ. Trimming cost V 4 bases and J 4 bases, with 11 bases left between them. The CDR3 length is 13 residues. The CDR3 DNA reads TGTGCCAGCAGCTCACAGGACGGTTACGAGCAGTACTTC. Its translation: CASSSQDGYEQYF.

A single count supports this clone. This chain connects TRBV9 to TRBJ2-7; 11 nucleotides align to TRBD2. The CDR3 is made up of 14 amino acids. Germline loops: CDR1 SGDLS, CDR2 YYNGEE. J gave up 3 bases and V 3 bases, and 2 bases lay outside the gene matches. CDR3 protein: CASSAGTSGYEQYF. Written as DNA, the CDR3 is TGTGCCAGCAGCGCCGGGACTAGCGGCTACGAGCAGTACTTC.

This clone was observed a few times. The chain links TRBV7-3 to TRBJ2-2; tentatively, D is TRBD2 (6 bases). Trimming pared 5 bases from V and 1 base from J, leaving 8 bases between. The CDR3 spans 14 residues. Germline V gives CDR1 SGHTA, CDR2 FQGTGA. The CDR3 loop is CASSRGLNTGELFF. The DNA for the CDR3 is TGTGCCAGCAGCCGGGGACTGAACACCGGGGAGCTGTTTTTT.

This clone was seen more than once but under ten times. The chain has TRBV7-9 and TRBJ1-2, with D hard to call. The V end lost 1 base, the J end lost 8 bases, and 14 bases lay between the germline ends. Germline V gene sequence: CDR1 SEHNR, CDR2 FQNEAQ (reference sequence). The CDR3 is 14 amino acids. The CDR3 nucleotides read TGTGCCAGCAGCTTAGAGGAAGGGATCGGCGGCTACACCTTC. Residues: CASSLEEGIGGYTF.

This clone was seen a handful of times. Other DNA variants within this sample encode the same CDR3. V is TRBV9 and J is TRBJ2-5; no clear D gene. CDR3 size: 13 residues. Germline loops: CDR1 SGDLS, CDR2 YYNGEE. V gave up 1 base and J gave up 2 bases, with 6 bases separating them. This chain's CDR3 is CASSVTVQETQYF. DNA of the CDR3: TGTGCCAGCAGCGTAACAGTACAAGAGACCCAGTACTTC.

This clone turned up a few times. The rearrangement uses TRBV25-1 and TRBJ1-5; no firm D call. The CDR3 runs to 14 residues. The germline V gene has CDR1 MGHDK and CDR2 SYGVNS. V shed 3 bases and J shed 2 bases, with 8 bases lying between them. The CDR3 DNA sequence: TGTGCCAGCAGTGAGGGAATAGGCAATCAGCCCCAGCATTTT. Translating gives CASSEGIGNQPQHF.

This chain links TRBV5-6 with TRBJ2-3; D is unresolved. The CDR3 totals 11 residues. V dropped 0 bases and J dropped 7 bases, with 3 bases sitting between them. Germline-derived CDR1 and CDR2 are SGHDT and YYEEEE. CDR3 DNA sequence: TGTGCCAGCAGCTTGGATAATACGCAGTATTTT. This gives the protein CASSLDNTQYF.

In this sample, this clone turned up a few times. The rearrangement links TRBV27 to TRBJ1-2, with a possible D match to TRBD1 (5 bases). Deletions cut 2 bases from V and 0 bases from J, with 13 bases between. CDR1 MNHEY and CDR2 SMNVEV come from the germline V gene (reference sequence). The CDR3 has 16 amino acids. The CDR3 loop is CASSLKGQGANYGYTF. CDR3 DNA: TGTGCCAGCAGTTTAAAGGGGCAGGGTGCTAACTATGGCTACACCTTC.